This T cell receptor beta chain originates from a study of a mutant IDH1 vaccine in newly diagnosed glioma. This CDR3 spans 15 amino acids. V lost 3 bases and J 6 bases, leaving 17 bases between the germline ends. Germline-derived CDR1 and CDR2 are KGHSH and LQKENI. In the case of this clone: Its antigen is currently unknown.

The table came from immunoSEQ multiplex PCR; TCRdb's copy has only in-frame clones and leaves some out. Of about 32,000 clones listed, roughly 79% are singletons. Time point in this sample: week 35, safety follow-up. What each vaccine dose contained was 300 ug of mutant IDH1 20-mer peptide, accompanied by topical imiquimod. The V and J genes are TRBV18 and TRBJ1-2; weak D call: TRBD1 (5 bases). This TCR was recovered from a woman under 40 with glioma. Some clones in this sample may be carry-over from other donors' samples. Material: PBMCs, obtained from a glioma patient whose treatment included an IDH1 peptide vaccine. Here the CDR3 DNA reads TGTGCCAGCTCACCCTCGACAGCAGGGTGGGATGGCTACACCTTC. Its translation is CASSPSTAGWDGYTF.